Listed here are 3 T cell receptor beta chains from one sample, sequenced in a study of T cells in lung cancer brain metastases. Assay: immunoSEQ multiplex PCR; the TCRdb copy retains only in-frame clones and omits some. The data hold 2,000 to 3,000 clones, with 85% to 95% observed a single time. The sequenced sample was tumor tissue from a brain metastasis. These receptors originate from a man in his 70s with non-small cell lung cancer that had spread to the brain.

V is TRBV7-2 and J is TRBJ1-1; tentative D call: TRBD1 (6 bases). The V end lost 1 base, the J end lost 5 bases, and 8 bases lay between the germline ends. The CDR3 has 13 residues. In germline, CDR1 is SGHTA, CDR2 FQGNSA. The DNA of the CDR3 is TGTGCCAGCAGCTTAGGGGGGCCTACTGAAGCTTTCTTT. It translates to CASSLGGPTEAFF. The full variable domain, in which reference TRBV7-2 and TRBJ1-1 provide the parts outside the CDR3, is GAGVSQSPSNKVTEKGKDVELRCDPISGHTALYWYRQSLGQGLEFLIYFQGNSAPDKSGLPSDRFSAERTGGSVSTLTIQRTQQEDSAVYLCASSLGGPTEAFFGQGTRLTVV.

Worth noting for this clone: Germline is not matched at one junction end, which may reflect a read error. The chain employs TRBV5-1 and TRBJ2-2; 7 positions match TRBD1. CDR1 SGHRS and CDR2 YFSETQ come from the germline V gene. The CDR3 runs 16 residues. The CDR3 here is CASSLRGGENTGKLFF. CDR3 DNA sequence: TGCGCCAGCAGCTTGCGAGGGGGCGAGAACACCGGGAAGCTGTTTTTT.

The sample holds one count of this clone. V gene TRBV11-2 combines with J gene TRBJ2-7; weak D call: TRBD1 (6 bases). CDR3 length: 13 residues. The V gene's germline CDR1 is SGHAT and CDR2 FQNNGV. Trimming left V 0 bases short and J 12 bases short, with 15 bases between. DNA of the CDR3: TGTGCCAGCAGCTTAGATCGATCCAGGGGCTCGTACTTC. This gives the protein CASSLDRSRGSYF.